This T cell receptor (beta chain) was identified during a study of patients and donors after allogeneic stem cell transplantation. TCRdb passed the RT-PCR reads through MiXCR, listing each CDR3 protein once. This sample has about 200,000 distinct CDR3 sequences, with about 37% found just once. What was sequenced was blood, either unsorted or a sorted T cell fraction (not recorded which). This sequence originates from a human donor who was either an allogeneic HSCT recipient or a stem cell or donor lymphocyte infusion donor (not recorded which). It is not recorded whose cells these are; they may come from a transplant donor.

The DNA of the CDR3 is TGCGCCAGCAGCCAAAGGACGGTCCTTAATTCACCCCTCCACTTT. Its translation is CASSQRTVLNSPLHF. J is TRBJ1-6 and V is TRBV4-1; D uncertain. Germline V gene data show CDR1 as MGHRA and CDR2 as YSYEKL. This CDR3 is 15 amino acids long. The V gene lost 2 bases and the J gene lost 6 bases, with 11 bases spanning the gap.